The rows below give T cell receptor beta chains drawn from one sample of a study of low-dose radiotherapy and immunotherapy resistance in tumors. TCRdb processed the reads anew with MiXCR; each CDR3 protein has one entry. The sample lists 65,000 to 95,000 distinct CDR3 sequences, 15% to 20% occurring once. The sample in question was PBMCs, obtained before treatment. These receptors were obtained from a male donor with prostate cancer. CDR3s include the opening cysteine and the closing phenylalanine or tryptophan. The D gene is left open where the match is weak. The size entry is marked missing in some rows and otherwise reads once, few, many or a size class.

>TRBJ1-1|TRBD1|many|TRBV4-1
CASSQDPRTGGWDTEAFF
TGCGCCAGCAGCCAAGATCCGAGGACAGGGGGCTGGGACACTGAAGCTTTCTTT
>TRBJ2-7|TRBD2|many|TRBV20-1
CSAGGGTRVSEQYF
TGCAGTGCCGGGGGGGGGACTAGGGTTTCCGAGCAGTACTTC
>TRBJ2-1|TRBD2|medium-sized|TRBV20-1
CSARDRGGRGRGFYNEQFF
TGCAGTGCTAGAGATCGAGGAGGGCGCGGGAGGGGGTTTTACAATGAGCAGTTCTTC
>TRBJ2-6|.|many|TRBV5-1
CASSVVLGAGANVLTF
TGCGCCAGCAGCGTGGTTCTAGGGGCTGGGGCCAACGTCCTGACTTTC
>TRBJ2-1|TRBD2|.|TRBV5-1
CASSPSGDYNEQFF
TGCGCCAGCAGCCCAAGCGGGGACTACAATGAGCAGTTCTTC
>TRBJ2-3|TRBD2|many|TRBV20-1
CSATGTSGGISTDTQYF
TGCAGTGCTACCGGGACTAGCGGGGGGATTAGCACAGATACGCAGTATTTT
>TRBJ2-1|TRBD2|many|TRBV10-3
CAISRTTSGRSDEQFF
TGTGCCATCAGCCGAACGACTAGCGGGAGATCGGATGAGCAGTTCTTC
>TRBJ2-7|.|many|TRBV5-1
CASSQDRSSYEQYF
TGCGCCAGCAGCCAAGACAGGAGCTCCTACGAGCAGTACTTC
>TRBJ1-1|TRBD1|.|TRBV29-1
CSSREGAYTEAFF
TGCAGCAGCCGCGAGGGGGCCTACACTGAAGCTTTCTTT
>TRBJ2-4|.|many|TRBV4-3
CASSQGTNRNIQYF
TGCGCCAGCAGCCAAGGGACCAATAGAAACATTCAGTACTTC
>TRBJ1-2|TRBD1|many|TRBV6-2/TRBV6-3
CASSWPYPTGQGEPANYGYTF
TGTGCCAGCAGTTGGCCATACCCGACCGGACAGGGGGAGCCTGCTAACTATGGCTACACCTTC
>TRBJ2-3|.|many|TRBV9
CASSPPRATDTQYF
TGTGCCAGCAGCCCTCCTCGGGCCACAGATACGCAGTATTTT
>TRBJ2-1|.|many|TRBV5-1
CASSLESRRGNEQFF
TGCGCCAGCAGCTTGGAGTCTAGAAGAGGCAATGAGCAGTTCTTC
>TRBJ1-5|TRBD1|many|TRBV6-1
CASSGDRGPIHGNQPQHF
TGTGCCAGCAGTGGAGACAGGGGGCCAATTCATGGCAATCAGCCCCAGCATTTT
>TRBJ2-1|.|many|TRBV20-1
CSARTWGDEQFF
TGCAGTGCTCGAACCTGGGGGGATGAGCAGTTCTTC
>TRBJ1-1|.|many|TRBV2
CASSGAPGTEAFF
TGTGCCAGCAGTGGGGCGCCTGGCACTGAAGCTTTCTTT
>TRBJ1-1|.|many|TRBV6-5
CAFGLEKNTEAFF
TGTGCCTTCGGACTAGAAAAAAACACTGAAGCTTTCTTT
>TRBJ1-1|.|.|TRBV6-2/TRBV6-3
CASVRGGGTEAFF
TGTGCCAGCGTTAGGGGCGGAGGGACTGAAGCTTTCTTT
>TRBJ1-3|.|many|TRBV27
CASSSLGPTDPFSGNTIYF
TGTGCCAGCAGTTCCCTGGGGCCGACGGATCCCTTCTCTGGAAACACCATATATTTT
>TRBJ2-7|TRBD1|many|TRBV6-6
CASSYSEGQVAYEQYF
TGTGCCAGCAGTTACTCGGAAGGACAGGTAGCCTACGAGCAGTACTTC
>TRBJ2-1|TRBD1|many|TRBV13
CASSKDPGQGTNEQFF
TGTGCCAGCAGCAAAGACCCGGGACAGGGGACCAATGAGCAGTTCTTC
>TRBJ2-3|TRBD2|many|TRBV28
CASSLVAGVADTQYF
TGTGCCAGCAGTTTGGTAGCGGGAGTGGCTGATACGCAGTATTTT
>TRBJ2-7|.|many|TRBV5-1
CASSLEAPRSYEQYF
TGCGCCAGCAGCTTGGAGGCACCTCGCTCCTACGAGCAGTACTTC
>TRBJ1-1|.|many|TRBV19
CASSSDGLGFANEAFF
TGTGCCAGTAGTTCGGACGGATTAGGGTTTGCGAACGAAGCTTTCTTT
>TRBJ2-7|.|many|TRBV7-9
CASSLIPGEQYF
TGTGCCAGCAGCTTAATTCCGGGCGAGCAGTACTTC
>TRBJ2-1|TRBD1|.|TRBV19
CASSKAYRGGEEQFF
TGTGCCAGTAGTAAGGCCTACAGGGGCGGAGAGGAGCAGTTCTTC
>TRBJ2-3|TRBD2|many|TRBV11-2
CASSQAGGSFSDTQYF
TGTGCCAGCAGCCAGGCGGGCGGGAGTTTTTCAGATACGCAGTATTTT
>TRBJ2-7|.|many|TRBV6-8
CASSTAGHSGEQYF
TGTGCCAGCAGCACAGCGGGACATTCGGGCGAGCAGTACTTC
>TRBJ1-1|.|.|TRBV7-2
CASSFGPSTEAFF
TGTGCCAGCAGCTTTGGACCATCCACTGAAGCTTTCTTT
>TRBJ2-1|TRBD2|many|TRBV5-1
CASSLSGGGLHEQFF
TGCGCCAGCAGCTTGTCGGGGGGGGGCCTCCATGAGCAGTTCTTC
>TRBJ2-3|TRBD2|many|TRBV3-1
CASSQEVAGGPPDTQYF
TGTGCCAGCAGCCAGGAAGTAGCGGGGGGGCCCCCAGATACGCAGTATTTT
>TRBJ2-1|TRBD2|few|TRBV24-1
CATSDSPSGRLGEQFF
TGTGCCACCAGTGATTCCCCTAGCGGGAGATTGGGTGAGCAGTTCTTC
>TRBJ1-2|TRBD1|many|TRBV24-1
CATSDPTGTENTYGYTF
TGTGCCACCAGTGATCCGACCGGGACAGAAAACACCTATGGCTACACCTTC
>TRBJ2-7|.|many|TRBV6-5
CASSSPGYEQYF
TGTGCCAGCAGCTCTCCTGGCTACGAGCAGTACTTC
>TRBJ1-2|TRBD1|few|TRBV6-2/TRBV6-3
CATKFRTGYGYTF
TGTGCCACGAAATTCCGGACAGGCTATGGCTACACCTTC
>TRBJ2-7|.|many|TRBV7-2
CASSSGALSTHEQYF
TGTGCCAGCAGCTCGGGGGCACTTTCCACCCACGAGCAGTACTTC
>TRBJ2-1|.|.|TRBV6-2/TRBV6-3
CASRIVGGSNNEQFF
TGTGCCAGCAGGATTGTGGGGGGATCAAACAATGAGCAGTTCTTC
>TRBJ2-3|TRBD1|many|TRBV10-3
CAIRLGTGTFTDTQYF
TGTGCCATCAGACTAGGGACAGGGACGTTCACAGATACGCAGTATTTT
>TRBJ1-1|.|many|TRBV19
CASSSWQGIAEAFF
TGTGCCAGTAGTAGCTGGCAGGGTATCGCTGAAGCTTTCTTT
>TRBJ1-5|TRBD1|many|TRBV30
CAWGTGFDQPQHF
TGTGCCTGGGGGACAGGGTTCGATCAGCCCCAGCATTTT
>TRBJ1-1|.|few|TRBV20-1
CSARDGMNTEAFF
TGCAGTGCTAGAGACGGAATGAACACTGAAGCTTTCTTT
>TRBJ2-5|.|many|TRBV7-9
CASSLESGLETQYF
TGTGCCAGCAGCTTAGAATCGGGGCTGGAGACCCAGTACTTC